This TCR beta chain is from a study of blood T cell repertoires in COVID-19. Across the whole study: Sites in the United States, Italy and Spain provided acute and convalescent COVID-19 samples. PBMCs, B-cell-depleted T cells, or T cells provided the cDNA or gDNA that made up the material.

Trimming left V 6 bases short and J 7 bases short, with 10 bases between. This CDR3 has 13 residues. Source study methods: Estimated nucleated cell counts came from reference gene primer amplification. Using immunoSEQ multiplex PCR, the repertoire was profiled, and TCRdb retains in-frame clones only, with some absent. V and J calls and clone size are as listed in that table; D and trimming were resolved from the DNA. This sample has around 18,000 clones, with over 70% found just once. The clonotype was recovered from a man at least 80 years old with acute or convalescent COVID-19. The sample comprised peripheral blood. The chain has TRBV12-3 or TRBV12-4 and TRBJ1-6, with D uncertain. The CDR3: CASRLGGNSPLHF. Written as DNA, the CDR3 is TGTGCCAGCAGGCTCGGCGGCAATTCACCCCTCCACTTT.